The present T cell receptor beta chain was sequenced within a study of chemoradiotherapy in HPV16-positive cancers. Assay: immunoSEQ multiplex PCR; the TCRdb copy retains only in-frame clones and omits some. The table shows approximately 7,200 clones, with roughly 73% occurring only once. Study-wide results and limits: Better recurrence-free survival went with HPV-responsive T-cell expansion in HPV16-positive patients.

Repertoires were sampled repeatedly during chemoradiotherapy. V was pared by 3 bases and J by 0 bases, with 12 bases of the junction left unmatched. The CDR3 is 18 residues long. CDR1 is SGDLS and CDR2 is YYNGEE in the germline V gene. Details on this clone: No antigen is known for it.

The receptor was derived from a human donor with HPV-associated anogenital cancer. Collection of the sample occurred from a patient who underwent chemoradiotherapy. The gene calls are TRBV9 and TRBJ2-4; TRBD2 aligns across 7 bases. The CDR3 DNA reads as TGTGCCAGCAGCGAGCCCAGGCAGGGAGGGGTAGCCAAAAACATTCAGTACTTC. Residues: CASSEPRQGGVAKNIQYF.